The 30 T cell receptor beta chains listed next were all sequenced from one sample in a study of molecular identifiers for immune sequencing clone quantification. In TCRdb, the PCR reads were re-called with MiXCR into one record per CDR3 protein. There are about 640,000 distinct CDR3 sequences in the sample; approximately 20% occur only once, and 0.85% to 0.9% lies in the top ten. Sequencing was done on a sample of naive CD8+ T cells from blood, with Jurkat cell RNA spiked in. The subset: FACS-sorted CD8+CD4-CCR7+CD45RA+ naive T cells. These receptors came from a human donor in good health. Some libraries in this study had Jurkat cell RNA spiked in.

In regard to this clonotype: One base away lies a much larger clone, so this may be a sequencing read error. The V and J genes are TRBV7-9 and TRBJ2-3; TRBD2 agrees at 12 bases. There are 16 residues in the CDR3. The V gene's germline CDR1 is SEHNR and CDR2 FQNEAQ (reference sequence). CDR3 coding DNA: TGTGCCATCAGCTCGCTAGCGGGAGGGCCCCCAGATACGCAGTATTTT. This codes for CAISSLAGGPPDTQYF.

This sequence joins TRBV30 and TRBJ2-1, with D unresolved. This CDR3 is built from 13 residues. With 1 base removed from V and 4 bases from J, the gap between germline ends came to 8 bases. The germline CDR1 and CDR2 sequences are GTSNPN and SVGIG (reference sequence). The CDR3: CAWSESRYNEQFF. CDR3 bases: TGTGCCTGGAGTGAGAGCAGGTACAATGAGCAGTTCTTC.

Points on this clonotype: This may stem from a read error, because a much larger clone lies one nucleotide away. This chain links TRBV18 with TRBJ2-7, with 7 nucleotides matching TRBD1. The CDR3 totals 14 residues. Germline values: CDR1 KGHSH, CDR2 LQKENI. CDR3 sequence: CASSPPVGGIERYF. For the CDR3, the DNA is TGTGCCAGCTCACCACCAGTAGGGGGCATCGAGCGGTACTTC.

The CDR3 sequence: CASAPGPNTGELFF. The CDR3 coding sequence is TGTGCCAGCGCGCCGGGGCCTAACACCGGGGAGCTGTTTTTT. The J gene is TRBJ2-2, the V gene TRBV3-1, with D perhaps matching TRBD1 or TRBD2 (5 bases each). The CDR3 runs 14 residues. Deletions cut 8 bases from V and 2 bases from J, with 12 bases between. Per germline, CDR1 LGHDT and CDR2 YNNKEL (reference sequence).

This clonotype was detected a few times. V gene TRBV20-1 combines with J gene TRBJ2-7; TRBD1 matches at 9 bases. This CDR3 contains 13 residues. Losses at the gene ends were 6 bases for V and 3 bases for J; bases not matched to a gene: 6. Germline V gives CDR1 DFQATT, CDR2 SNEGSKA (reference sequence). The CDR3 bases are TGCAGTGCGGCCGGGACAGGGTTCTACGAGCAGTACTTC. Amino acid sequence: CSAAGTGFYEQYF.

This clonotype was counted once. Just one base apart from a much larger clone, this may be a read error. The chain uses TRBV2 and TRBJ2-1; tentative D call: TRBD2 (6 bases). The length of the CDR3 is 14 residues. Germline CDR1 reads SNHLY; CDR2 reads FYNNEI. The CDR3 is CASSERQDYNEQLF. The DNA of the CDR3 is TGTGCCAGCAGTGAACGCCAGGACTACAATGAGCAGCTCTTC.

In this sample, this clonotype turned up a few times. This may arise from a read error, as a much more abundant clone is one base away. The J gene is TRBJ1-2, the V gene TRBV28, with D possibly TRBD1 on 5 matching bases. Germline CDR1 is MDHEN and CDR2 is SYDVKM. V was pared by 6 bases and J by 5 bases, with 22 bases between. The CDR3 sequence is 16 residues long. The DNA of the CDR3 is TGTGCCAGCAGCTCTAGACCCCGGGACGGGGCTTATGGCTACACCTTC. It is translated as CASSSRPRDGAYGYTF.

In this sample, this clonotype turned up many times. The chain recombines TRBV5-6 with TRBJ2-7; D unresolved. The V gene lost 4 bases and the J gene lost 7 bases, with 24 bases spanning the gap. Germline-derived CDR1 and CDR2 are SGHDT and YYEEEE. The CDR3 is made up of 16 amino acids. The DNA for the CDR3 is TGTGCCAGCAGCCTCGCCGTCCGGATCAACAGAAGAGAGCAGTACTTC. Its translation: CASSLAVRINRREQYF.

This clonotype was seen ten or more times. The chain uses TRBV7-9 and TRBJ1-1; D gene ambiguous. The germline V gene encodes CDR1 SEHNR and CDR2 FQNEAQ (reference sequence). V shed 3 bases and J shed 1 base, with 12 bases lying between them. This CDR3 region has 15 residues. The CDR3 coding sequence is TGTGCCAGCAGCTTCTCATACGGGGAGAACACTGAAGCTTTCTTT. Its translation: CASSFSYGENTEAFF. The full variable domain, its missing parts supplied by reference TRBV7-9 and TRBJ1-1, is DTGVSQNPRHKITKRGQNVTFRCDPISEHNRLYWYRQTLGQGPEFLTYFQNEAQLEKSRLLSDRFSAERPKGSFSTLEIQRTEQGDSAMYLCASSFSYGENTEAFFGQGTRLTVV.

In this sample, this clonotype turned up many times. This chain connects TRBV28 to TRBJ2-7, with D unresolved. V was pared by 3 bases and J by 7 bases, with 10 bases between. Per the germline V gene, CDR1 is MDHEN and CDR2 is SYDVKM. The CDR3 loop spans 12 amino acids. The CDR3 is CASSFLGNEQYF. For the CDR3, the DNA is TGTGCCAGCAGTTTTTTGGGGAATGAGCAGTACTTC.

As for this clonotype: It may be a read error: a sequence one base away is much more abundant. This rearrangement joins TRBV20-1 to TRBJ2-3, with 8 bases aligning to TRBD1. The germline gives CDR1 DFQATT, CDR2 SNEGSKA (reference sequence). The V segment lost 3 bases and the J segment 2 bases; nucleotides outside the gene matches: 7. The CDR3 loop spans 15 amino acids. CDR3 protein: CSASPGQGHTDTQYF. The CDR3 coding sequence is TGCAGTGCTAGTCCCGGACAGGGCCACACAGATACGCAGTATTTT.

This clonotype was observed at least ten times. The gene calls are TRBV5-5 and TRBJ2-7; D may be TRBD2 (7 bases). V was pared by 7 bases and J by 3 bases, with 23 bases between. Germline CDR1 reads SGHKS; CDR2 reads YYEKEE (reference sequence). This CDR3 is 16 amino acids long. The CDR3 reads CASRRGGSASGYEQYF. The CDR3 DNA reads as TGTGCCAGCCGACGAGGGGGTTCGGCTAGCGGCTACGAGCAGTACTTC.

This clonotype was found a few times. CDR3 coding DNA: TGCGCCAGCAGCCAAACCGACGGTGCCTACGAGCAGTACTTC. As protein: CASSQTDGAYEQYF. V and J are TRBV4-1 and TRBJ2-7; D is ambiguous. This CDR3 has 14 amino acids. V gave up 2 bases and J gave up 2 bases, with 10 bases separating them. Germline-derived CDR1 and CDR2 are MGHRA and YSYEKL.

The chain links TRBV19 to TRBJ2-3, with D perhaps TRBD2 (6 bases). Germline CDR1 LNHDA, CDR2 SQIVND (reference sequence). Deletions cut 6 bases from V and 0 bases from J, with 13 bases between. The CDR3 spans 15 residues. In DNA form, the CDR3 reads TGTGCCAGTAGATGGGCGGGGAAGAGCACAGATACGCAGTATTTT. Translation: CASRWAGKSTDTQYF. The whole variable domain, filled in from reference TRBV19 and TRBJ2-3, reads DGGITQSPKYLFRKEGQNVTLSCEQNLNHDAMYWYRQDPGQGLRLIYYSQIVNDFQKGDIAEGYSVSREKKESFPLTVTSAQKNPTAFYLCASRWAGKSTDTQYFGPGTRLTVL.

Notes on this clonotype: This may come from a read error, since a much larger clone is one base off. The chain uses TRBV30 and TRBJ2-1; TRBD1 agrees at 7 bases. V shed 4 bases, J shed 4 bases, and the junction held 7 bases outside the gene matches. Germline V CDR1 and CDR2: GTSNPN, SVGIG (reference sequence). The CDR3 totals 14 residues. CDR3 protein: CAWNTGAPYNEQFF. CDR3 bases: TGTGCCTGGAACACAGGGGCTCCATACAATGAGCAGTTCTTC.

The table lists this clonotype with a few counts. This sequence joins TRBV20-1 and TRBJ2-7; 7 bases fit TRBD2. The CDR3 spans 14 residues. V was pared by 3 bases and J by 7 bases, with 12 bases of the junction left unmatched. Germline V gene sequence: CDR1 DFQATT, CDR2 SNEGSKA (reference sequence). The CDR3 region has the DNA TGCAGTGCTAGGACGGGTGGCGGGAGTCTTGAGCAGTACTTC. Translating it yields CSARTGGGSLEQYF.

This clonotype appeared many times. The chain recombines TRBV7-9 with TRBJ2-7; TRBD2 agrees at 8 bases. The germline V gene has CDR1 SEHNR and CDR2 FQNEAQ (reference sequence). This CDR3 has 13 amino acids. J lost 6 bases, V lost 4 bases, and 5 bases had no gene match. CDR3 nucleotides: TGTGCCAGCAGCTCCGGACTAGCTGGCGAGCAGTACTTC. This sequence encodes CASSSGLAGEQYF.

This clonotype was observed many times. The chain uses TRBV7-3 and TRBJ2-4, with D tentatively TRBD2 (5 bases). The CDR3 totals 15 residues. CDR1 SGHTA and CDR2 FQGTGA come from the germline V gene. V was cut by 4 bases and J by 0 bases, with 10 bases left in between. The CDR3 loop reads CASSWTAIAKNIQYF. CDR3 coding DNA: TGTGCCAGCAGCTGGACTGCCATAGCCAAAAACATTCAGTACTTC.

The chain links TRBV12-3 or TRBV12-4 to TRBJ2-5, with TRBD1 matching over 7 bases. V lost 8 bases and J lost 4; bases outside the gene matches: 13. The CDR3 totals 15 residues. The CDR3 loop is CASGRADRARETQYF. The CDR3 DNA is TGTGCCAGCGGAAGAGCCGACAGGGCACGAGAGACCCAGTACTTC.

As regards this clonotype: Just one base apart from a much larger clone, this may be a read error. J is TRBJ2-3 and V is TRBV5-1; TRBD2 matches at 10 bases. Germline CDR1 and CDR2: SGHRS and YFSETQ. V was clipped by 3 bases and J by 10 bases; unmatched bases: 8. This CDR3 has 14 amino acids. The CDR3 spells CASSWRVAGGPQYF. The CDR3 nucleotides are TGCGCCAGCAGCTGGAGGGTAGCGGGAGGCCCGCAGTATTTT.

About this clonotype: A much larger clonotype is one base distant, so this may be a read error. This chain links TRBV30 with TRBJ2-5; D is possibly TRBD1 (6 bases). Germline V gene sequence: CDR1 GTSNPN, CDR2 SVGIG (reference sequence). This CDR3 is built from 13 residues. CDR3 protein: CAWNTGRRETQHF. The CDR3 region has the DNA TGTGCCTGGAATACAGGGCGTCGAGAGACCCAGCACTTC.

This clonotype was counted at least ten times. The V and J genes are TRBV12-3 or TRBV12-4 and TRBJ1-1, with a possible D match to TRBD1 (6 bases). The length of the CDR3 is 14 residues. V was clipped by 6 bases and J by 0 bases, with 11 bases between them. The CDR3 spells CASSPDRLNTEAFF. Here the CDR3 DNA reads TGTGCCAGCAGCCCGGACAGACTGAACACTGAAGCTTTCTTT.

The chain joins TRBV4-3 to TRBJ2-5; D is perhaps TRBD2 (5 bases). The germline V gene has CDR1 LGHNA and CDR2 YSLEER. This CDR3 contains 15 residues. The V and J ends lost 3 bases and 3 bases respectively, with 14 bases between them. CDR3 bases: TGCGCCAGCAGCCAGGAGGCGCTATCTGAAGAGACCCAGTACTTC. Translating it yields CASSQEALSEETQYF.

Ten or more counts support this clonotype. The V call is TRBV2, the J call TRBJ2-3, with D tentatively TRBD1 or TRBD2 (5 bases each). Trimming took 6 bases from V and 2 from J, leaving 18 bases between them. CDR1 is SNHLY and CDR2 is FYNNEI in the germline V gene. The CDR3 spans 16 residues. The CDR3 DNA follows: TGTGCCAGCAGCCCGAGCATGGGGGTGAACACAGATACGCAGTATTTT. It translates to CASSPSMGVNTDTQYF.

Comments on this clonotype: A single base separates this from a much larger clone, so it may be a read error. This chain connects TRBV27 to TRBJ2-5; D uncertain. The CDR3 extends over 14 amino acids. Germline-derived CDR1 and CDR2 are MNHEY and SMNVEV (reference sequence). CDR3 nucleotides: TGTGCCTGCAGTTTATCCGGCCTCCAAGAGACCCAGTACTTC. It is translated as CACSLSGLQETQYF.

J is TRBJ2-1 and V is TRBV4-2; 7 bases agree with TRBD2. V was pared by 0 bases and J by 7 bases, with 18 bases of the junction left unmatched. Germline loops: CDR1 LGHNA, CDR2 YNFKEQ. The CDR3 contains 19 residues. The CDR3 reads CASSQDSMETGGFVNEQFF. The CDR3 nucleotides read TGTGCCAGCAGCCAAGATTCGATGGAGACGGGGGGTTTCGTGAATGAGCAGTTCTTC.

The table lists this clonotype with a few counts. This sequence joins TRBV7-9 and TRBJ2-7; D ambiguous. CDR3 length: 12 residues. CDR1 and CDR2 (germline): SEHNR, FQNEAQ (reference sequence). The V end was cut by 1 base, the J end by 4 bases, with 5 bases between. The CDR3 spells CASSLEHYEQYF. In DNA, the CDR3 is TGTGCCAGCAGCTTAGAACATTACGAGCAGTACTTC. The full variable domain, rest sourced from reference TRBV7-9 and TRBJ2-7, is DTGVSQNPRHKITKRGQNVTFRCDPISEHNRLYWYRQTLGQGPEFLTYFQNEAQLEKSRLLSDRFSAERPKGSFSTLEIQRTEQGDSAMYLCASSLEHYEQYFGPGTRLTVT.

This clonotype was found many times. This chain joins TRBV28 and TRBJ1-6, with 7 bases lining up with TRBD1. CDR1 and CDR2 (germline): MDHEN, SYDVKM. The CDR3 is made up of 18 amino acids. Trimming at V came to 5 bases and at J to 5 bases, leaving 15 bases not matched to a gene. CDR3 sequence (DNA): TGTGCCAGCAGTACTCACGCGGGGGGACAGCTAAATAATTCACCCCTCCACTTT. Amino acid sequence: CASSTHAGGQLNNSPLHF.

The chain employs TRBV28 and TRBJ1-2; 10 nucleotides match TRBD1. V dropped 10 bases and J dropped 5; count of bases not matched to a gene: 4. Germline loops: CDR1 MDHEN, CDR2 SYDVKM. The CDR3 spans 12 residues. CDR3 sequence (DNA): TGTGCCACCGCGGACAGGGGGTATGGCTACACCTTC. Its translation is CATADRGYGYTF.

Concerning this clonotype: Given a much more abundant clone one base away, this may be a read error. V gene TRBV9 combines with J gene TRBJ1-1; possible D gene TRBD1, 5 bases. CDR3 length equals 15 residues. Germline V CDR1 and CDR2: SGDLS, YYNGEE. Trimming pared 7 bases from V and 1 base from J, leaving 17 bases between. CDR3 residues: CASCAGLGRNTEAFF. CDR3 nucleotides: TGTGCCAGCTGCGCAGGGTTAGGTAGGAACACTGAAGCTTTCTTT.